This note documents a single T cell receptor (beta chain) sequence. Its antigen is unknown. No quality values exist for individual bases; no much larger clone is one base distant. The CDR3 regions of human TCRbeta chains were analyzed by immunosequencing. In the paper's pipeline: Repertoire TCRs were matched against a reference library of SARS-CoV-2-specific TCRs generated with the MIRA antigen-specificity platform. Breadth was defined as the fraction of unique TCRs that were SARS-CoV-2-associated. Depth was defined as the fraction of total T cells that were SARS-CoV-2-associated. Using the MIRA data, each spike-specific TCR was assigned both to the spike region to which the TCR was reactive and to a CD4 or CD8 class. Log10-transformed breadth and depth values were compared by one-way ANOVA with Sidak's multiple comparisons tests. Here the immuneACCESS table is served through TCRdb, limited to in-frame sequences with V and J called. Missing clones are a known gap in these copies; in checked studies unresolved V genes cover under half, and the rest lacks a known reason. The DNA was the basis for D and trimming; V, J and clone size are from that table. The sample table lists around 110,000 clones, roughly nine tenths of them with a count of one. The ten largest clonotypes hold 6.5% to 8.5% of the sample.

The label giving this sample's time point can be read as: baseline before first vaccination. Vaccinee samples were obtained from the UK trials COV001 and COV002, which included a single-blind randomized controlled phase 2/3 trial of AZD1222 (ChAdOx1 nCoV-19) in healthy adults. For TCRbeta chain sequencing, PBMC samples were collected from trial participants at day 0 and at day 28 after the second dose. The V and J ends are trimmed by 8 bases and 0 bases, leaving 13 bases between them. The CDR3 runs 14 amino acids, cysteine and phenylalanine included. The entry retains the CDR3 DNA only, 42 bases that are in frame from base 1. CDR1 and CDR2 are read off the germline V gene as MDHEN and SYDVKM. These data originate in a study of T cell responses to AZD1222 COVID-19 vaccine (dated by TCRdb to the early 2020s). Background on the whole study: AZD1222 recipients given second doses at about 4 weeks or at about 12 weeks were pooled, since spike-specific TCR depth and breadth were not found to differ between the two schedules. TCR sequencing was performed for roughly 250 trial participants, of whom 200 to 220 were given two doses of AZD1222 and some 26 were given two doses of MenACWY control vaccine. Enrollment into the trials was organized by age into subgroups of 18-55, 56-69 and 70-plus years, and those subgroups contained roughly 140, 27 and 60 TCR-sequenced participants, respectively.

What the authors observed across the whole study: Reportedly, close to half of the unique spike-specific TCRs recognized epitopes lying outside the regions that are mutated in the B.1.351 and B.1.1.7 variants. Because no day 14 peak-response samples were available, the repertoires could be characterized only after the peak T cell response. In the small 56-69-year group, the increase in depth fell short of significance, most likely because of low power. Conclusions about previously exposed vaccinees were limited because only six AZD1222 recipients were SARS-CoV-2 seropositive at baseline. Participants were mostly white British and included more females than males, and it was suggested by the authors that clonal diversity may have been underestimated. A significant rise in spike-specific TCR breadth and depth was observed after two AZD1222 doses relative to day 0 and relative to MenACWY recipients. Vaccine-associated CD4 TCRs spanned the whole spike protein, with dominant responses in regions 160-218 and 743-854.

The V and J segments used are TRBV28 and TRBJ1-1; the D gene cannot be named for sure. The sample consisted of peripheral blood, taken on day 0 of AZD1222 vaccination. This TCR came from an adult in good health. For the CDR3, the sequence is CASLGFQVNTEAFF. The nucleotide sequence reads TGTGCCAGCTTGGGGTTTCAGGTGAACACTGAAGCTTTCTTT.